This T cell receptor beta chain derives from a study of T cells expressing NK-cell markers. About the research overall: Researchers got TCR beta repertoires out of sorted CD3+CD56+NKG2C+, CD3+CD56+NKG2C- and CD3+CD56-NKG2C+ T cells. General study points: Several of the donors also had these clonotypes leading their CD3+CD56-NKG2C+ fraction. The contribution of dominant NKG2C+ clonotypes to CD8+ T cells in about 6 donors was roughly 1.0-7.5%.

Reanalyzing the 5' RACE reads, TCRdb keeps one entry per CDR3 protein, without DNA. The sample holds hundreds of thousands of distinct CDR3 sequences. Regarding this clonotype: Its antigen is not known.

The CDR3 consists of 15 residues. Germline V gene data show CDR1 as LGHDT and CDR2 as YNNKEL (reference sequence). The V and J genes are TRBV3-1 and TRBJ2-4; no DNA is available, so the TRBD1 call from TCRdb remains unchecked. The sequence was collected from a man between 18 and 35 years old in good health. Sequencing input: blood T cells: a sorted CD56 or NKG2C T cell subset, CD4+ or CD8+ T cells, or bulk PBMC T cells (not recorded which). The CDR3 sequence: CASSQAQVAKNIQYF. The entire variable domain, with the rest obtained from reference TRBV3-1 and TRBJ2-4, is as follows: DTAVSQTPKYLVTQMGNDKSIKCEQNLGHDTMYWYKQDSKKFLKIMFSYNNKELIINETVPNRFSPKSPDKAHLNLHINSLELGDSAVYFCASSQAQVAKNIQYFGAGTRLSVL.